This T cell receptor (beta chain) was recovered during a study of blood T cell repertoires in COVID-19. Study context: Some COVID-19 samples were acute and others convalescent; all came from the United States, Italy and Spain.

V was cut by 1 base and J by 6 bases, with 7 bases left in between. This CDR3 is 13 amino acids long. In germline, CDR1 is SGHTA, CDR2 FQGNSA. As processed by the authors: Using reference gene primer amplification, nucleated cell counts were estimated. TCRdb's copy holds only in-frame clones and misses some; the assay was immunoSEQ multiplex PCR. The V and J calls and the clone size are those of that table, but D and trimming were determined from the DNA. The sample yields around 170,000 clones, about four fifths seen once. This chain connects TRBV7-2 to TRBJ1-5; D gene unclear. The specimen was peripheral blood. The sequence was obtained from a man between 65 and 85 years old with active or convalescent COVID-19. For the CDR3, the DNA is TGTGCCAGCAGCTTAGACAGATCTCAGCCCCAGCATTTT. Protein sequence: CASSLDRSQPQHF.